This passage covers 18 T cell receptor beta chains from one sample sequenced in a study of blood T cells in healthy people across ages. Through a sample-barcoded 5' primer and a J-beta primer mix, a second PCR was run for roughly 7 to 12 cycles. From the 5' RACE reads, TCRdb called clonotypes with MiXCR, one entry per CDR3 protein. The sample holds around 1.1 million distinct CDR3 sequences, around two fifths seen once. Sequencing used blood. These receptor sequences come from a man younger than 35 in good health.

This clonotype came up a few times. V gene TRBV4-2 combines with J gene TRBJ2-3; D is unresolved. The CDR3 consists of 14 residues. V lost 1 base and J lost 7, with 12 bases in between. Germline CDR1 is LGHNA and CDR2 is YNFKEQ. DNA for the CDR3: TGTGCCAGCAGCCAAGGCGACCCGAGGAATACGCAGTATTTT. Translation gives CASSQGDPRNTQYF.

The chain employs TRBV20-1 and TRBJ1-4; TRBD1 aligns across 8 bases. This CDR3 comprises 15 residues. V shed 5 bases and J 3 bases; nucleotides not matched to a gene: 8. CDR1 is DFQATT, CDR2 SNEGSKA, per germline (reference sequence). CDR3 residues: CSAPSLGQANEKLFF. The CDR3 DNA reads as TGCAGTGCTCCCTCATTGGGACAGGCTAATGAAAAACTGTTTTTT.

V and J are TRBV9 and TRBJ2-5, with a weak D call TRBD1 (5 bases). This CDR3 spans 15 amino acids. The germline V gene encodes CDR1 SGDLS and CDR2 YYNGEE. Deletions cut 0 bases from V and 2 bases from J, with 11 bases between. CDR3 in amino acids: CASSVGPGPQETQYF. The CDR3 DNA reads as TGTGCCAGCAGCGTAGGACCAGGGCCTCAAGAGACCCAGTACTTC.

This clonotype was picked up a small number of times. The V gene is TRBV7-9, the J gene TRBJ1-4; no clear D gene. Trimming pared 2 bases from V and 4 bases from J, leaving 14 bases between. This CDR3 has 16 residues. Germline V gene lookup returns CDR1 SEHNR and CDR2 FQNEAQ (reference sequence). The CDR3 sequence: CASSLQIRSGNEKLFF. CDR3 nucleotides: TGTGCCAGCAGCTTACAAATTAGGTCGGGTAATGAAAAACTGTTTTTT.

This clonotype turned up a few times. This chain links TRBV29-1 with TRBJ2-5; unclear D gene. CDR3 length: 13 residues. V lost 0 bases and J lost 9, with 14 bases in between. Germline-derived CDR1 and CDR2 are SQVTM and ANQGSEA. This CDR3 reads CSVEEARSGPQYF. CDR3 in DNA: TGCAGCGTTGAAGAGGCTAGGTCTGGGCCCCAGTACTTC.

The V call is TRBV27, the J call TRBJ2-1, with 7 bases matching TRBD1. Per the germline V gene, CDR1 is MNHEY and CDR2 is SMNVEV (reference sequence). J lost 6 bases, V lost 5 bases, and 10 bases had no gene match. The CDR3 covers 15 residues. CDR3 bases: TGTGCCAGCAGTATCCGGGACAGCACTCTCAATGAGCAGTTCTTC. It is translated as CASSIRDSTLNEQFF.

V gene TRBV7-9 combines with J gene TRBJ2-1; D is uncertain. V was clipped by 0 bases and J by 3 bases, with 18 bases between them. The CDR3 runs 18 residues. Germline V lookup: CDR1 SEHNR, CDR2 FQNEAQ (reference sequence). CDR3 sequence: CASSLAWSAKGIYNEQFF. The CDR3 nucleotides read TGTGCCAGCAGCTTAGCGTGGTCGGCCAAGGGTATCTACAATGAGCAGTTCTTC.

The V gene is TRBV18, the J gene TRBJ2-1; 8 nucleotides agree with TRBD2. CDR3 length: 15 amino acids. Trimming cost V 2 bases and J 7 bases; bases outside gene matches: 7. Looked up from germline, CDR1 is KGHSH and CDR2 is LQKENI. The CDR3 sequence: CASSPAAGEGNEQFF. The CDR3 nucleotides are TGTGCCAGCTCACCAGCAGCGGGGGAAGGGAATGAGCAGTTCTTC.

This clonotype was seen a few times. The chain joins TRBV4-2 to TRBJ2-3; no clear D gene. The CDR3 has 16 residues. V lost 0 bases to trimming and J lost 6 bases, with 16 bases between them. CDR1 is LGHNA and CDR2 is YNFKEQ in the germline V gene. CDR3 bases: TGTGCCAGCAGCCAAGACTTTCGTGGGCCTGGGGATACGCAGTATTTT. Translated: CASSQDFRGPGDTQYF.

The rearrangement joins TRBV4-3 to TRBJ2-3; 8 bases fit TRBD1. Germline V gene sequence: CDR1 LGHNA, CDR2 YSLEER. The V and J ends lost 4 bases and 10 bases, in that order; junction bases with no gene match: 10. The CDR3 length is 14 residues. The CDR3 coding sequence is TGCGCCAGCAGCCCGGACAGGGTGGTCGATGCGCAGTATTTT. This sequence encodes CASSPDRVVDAQYF.

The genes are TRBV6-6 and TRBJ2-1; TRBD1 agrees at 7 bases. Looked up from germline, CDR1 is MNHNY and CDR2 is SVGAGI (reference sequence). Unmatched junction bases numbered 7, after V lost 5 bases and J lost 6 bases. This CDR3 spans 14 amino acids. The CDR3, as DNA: TGTGCCAGCAGTACCTTGGACAGGTCCAATGAGCAGTTCTTC. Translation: CASSTLDRSNEQFF.

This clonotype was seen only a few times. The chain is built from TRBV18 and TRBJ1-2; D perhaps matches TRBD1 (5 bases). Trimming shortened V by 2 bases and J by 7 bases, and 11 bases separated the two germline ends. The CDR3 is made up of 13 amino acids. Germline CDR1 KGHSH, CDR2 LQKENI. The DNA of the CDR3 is TGTGCCAGCTCACCAGCGGACACTCGTGGCTACACCTTC. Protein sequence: CASSPADTRGYTF.

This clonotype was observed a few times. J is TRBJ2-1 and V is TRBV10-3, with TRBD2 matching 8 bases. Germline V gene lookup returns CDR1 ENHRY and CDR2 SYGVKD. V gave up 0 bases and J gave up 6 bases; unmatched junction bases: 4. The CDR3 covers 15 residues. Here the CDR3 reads CAISESGGGINEQFF. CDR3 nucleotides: TGTGCCATCAGTGAGTCGGGCGGGGGGATCAATGAGCAGTTCTTC.

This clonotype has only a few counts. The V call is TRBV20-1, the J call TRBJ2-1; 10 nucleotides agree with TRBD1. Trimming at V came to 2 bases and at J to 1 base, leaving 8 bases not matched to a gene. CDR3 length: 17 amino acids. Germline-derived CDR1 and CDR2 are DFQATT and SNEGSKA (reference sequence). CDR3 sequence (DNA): TGCAGTGCTAGAATACCGGGACAGGGGTCGTCCTACAATGAGCAGTTCTTC. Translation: CSARIPGQGSSYNEQFF.

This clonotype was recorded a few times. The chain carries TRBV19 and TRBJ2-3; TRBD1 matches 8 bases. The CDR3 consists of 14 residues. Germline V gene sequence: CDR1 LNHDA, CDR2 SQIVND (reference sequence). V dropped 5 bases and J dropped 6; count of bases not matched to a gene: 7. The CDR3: CASSSGQASDTQYF. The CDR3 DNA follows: TGTGCCAGTAGTTCGGGACAGGCGTCCGATACGCAGTATTTT. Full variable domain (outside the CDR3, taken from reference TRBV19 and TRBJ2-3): DGGITQSPKYLFRKEGQNVTLSCEQNLNHDAMYWYRQDPGQGLRLIYYSQIVNDFQKGDIAEGYSVSREKKESFPLTVTSAQKNPTAFYLCASSSGQASDTQYFGPGTRLTVL.

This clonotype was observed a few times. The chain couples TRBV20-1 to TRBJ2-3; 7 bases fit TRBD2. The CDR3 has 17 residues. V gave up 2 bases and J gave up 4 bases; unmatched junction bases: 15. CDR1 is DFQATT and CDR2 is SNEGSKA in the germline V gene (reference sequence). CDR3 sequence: CSARHEKGRGRADTQYF. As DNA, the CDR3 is TGCAGTGCTAGACACGAGAAGGGCCGGGGGAGGGCAGATACGCAGTATTTT.

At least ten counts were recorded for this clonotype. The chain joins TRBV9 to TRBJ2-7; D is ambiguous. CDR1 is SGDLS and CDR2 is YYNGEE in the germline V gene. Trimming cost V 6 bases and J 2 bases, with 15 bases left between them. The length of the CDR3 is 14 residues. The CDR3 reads CASTPSWNPYEQYF. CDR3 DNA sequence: TGTGCCAGCACCCCCTCGTGGAATCCCTACGAGCAGTACTTC.

The CDR3 DNA reads as TGTGCCAGCAGCTTAGAGGGCAGGATTGAAGCTTTCTTT. Residues: CASSLEGRIEAFF. This sequence joins TRBV11-3 and TRBJ1-1; D gene unclear. The CDR3 covers 13 residues. Germline loops: CDR1 SGHNT, CDR2 YENEEA. Trimming stripped 0 bases from V and 7 bases from J, with 9 bases between.